Sequencing of this T cell receptor beta chain was carried out in a study of T cells in Graves' hyperthyroidism and ophthalmopathy. General observations from the study: Expanded thyroid clonotypes (above 0.001) were mostly also found in blood.

V was shortened by 0 bases and J by 0 bases, with 6 bases between the two germline ends. This CDR3 has 15 amino acids. Per germline, CDR1 SEHNR and CDR2 FQNEAQ (reference sequence). RNA transcripts were the template for amplifying TCR beta CDR3 regions. HTBI primers were employed in a first-round RT-PCR of the TCR CDR3. MiXCR was run by TCRdb on the multiplex PCR reads, yielding one entry per CDR3 protein. In the table there are some 800,000 distinct CDR3 sequences, 35% to 40% of which are singletons. This clonotype came up many times. Its antigen is as yet unknown. The source of this sequence is a young man with Graves' hyperthyroidism. This chain uses TRBV7-9 with TRBJ1-3; D remains ambiguous. Specimen: blood. The CDR3 here is CASSLALRSGNTIYF. DNA of the CDR3: TGTGCCAGCAGCTTAGCACTCCGCTCTGGAAACACCATATATTTT. Supplemented by reference TRBV7-9 and TRBJ1-3, the full variable domain reads DTGVSQNPRHKITKRGQNVTFRCDPISEHNRLYWYRQTLGQGPEFLTYFQNEAQLEKSRLLSDRFSAERPKGSFSTLEIQRTEQGDSAMYLCASSLALRSGNTIYFGEGSWLTVV.